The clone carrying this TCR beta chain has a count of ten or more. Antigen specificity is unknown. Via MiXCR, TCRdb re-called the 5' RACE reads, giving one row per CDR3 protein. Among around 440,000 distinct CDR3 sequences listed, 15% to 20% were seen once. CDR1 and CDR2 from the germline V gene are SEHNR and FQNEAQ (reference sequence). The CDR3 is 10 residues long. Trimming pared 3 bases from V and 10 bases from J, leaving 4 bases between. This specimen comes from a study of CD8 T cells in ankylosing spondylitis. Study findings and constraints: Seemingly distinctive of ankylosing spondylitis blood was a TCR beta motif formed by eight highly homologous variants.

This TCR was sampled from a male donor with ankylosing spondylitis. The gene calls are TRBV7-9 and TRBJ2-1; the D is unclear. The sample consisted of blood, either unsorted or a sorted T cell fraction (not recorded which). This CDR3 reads CASSLVEQFF. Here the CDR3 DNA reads TGTGCCAGCAGCTTGGTGGAGCAGTTCTTC.